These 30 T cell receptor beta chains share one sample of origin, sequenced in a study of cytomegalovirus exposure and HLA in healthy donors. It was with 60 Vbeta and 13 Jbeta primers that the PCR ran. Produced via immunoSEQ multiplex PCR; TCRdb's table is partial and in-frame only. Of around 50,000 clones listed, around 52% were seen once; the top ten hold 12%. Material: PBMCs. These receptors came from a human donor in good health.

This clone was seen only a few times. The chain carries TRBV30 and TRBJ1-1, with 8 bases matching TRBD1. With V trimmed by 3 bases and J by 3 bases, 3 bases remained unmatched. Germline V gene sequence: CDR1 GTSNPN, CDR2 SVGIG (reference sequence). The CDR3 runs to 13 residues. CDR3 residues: CAWRVQGDTEAFF. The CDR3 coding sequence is TGTGCCTGGAGGGTACAGGGGGACACTGAAGCTTTCTTT.

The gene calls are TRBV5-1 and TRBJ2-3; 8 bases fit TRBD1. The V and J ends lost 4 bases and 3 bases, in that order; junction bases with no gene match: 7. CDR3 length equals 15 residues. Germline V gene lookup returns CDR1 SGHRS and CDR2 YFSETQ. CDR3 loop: CASSPRQGQTDTQYF. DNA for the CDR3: TGCGCCAGCAGCCCGCGACAGGGGCAGACAGATACGCAGTATTTT. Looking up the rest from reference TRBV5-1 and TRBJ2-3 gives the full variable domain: KAGVTQTPRYLIKTRGQQVTLSCSPISGHRSVSWYQQTPGQGLQFLFEYFSETQRNKGNFPGRFSGRQFSNSRSEMNVSTLELGDSALYLCASSPRQGQTDTQYFGPGTRLTVL.

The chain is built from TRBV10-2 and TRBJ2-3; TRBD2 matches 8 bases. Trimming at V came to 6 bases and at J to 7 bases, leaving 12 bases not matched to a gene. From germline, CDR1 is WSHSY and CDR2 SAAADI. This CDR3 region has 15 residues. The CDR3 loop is CASRDLAGSYYTQYF. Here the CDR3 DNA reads TGCGCCAGCAGAGATCTAGCGGGTTCTTATTATACGCAGTATTTT.

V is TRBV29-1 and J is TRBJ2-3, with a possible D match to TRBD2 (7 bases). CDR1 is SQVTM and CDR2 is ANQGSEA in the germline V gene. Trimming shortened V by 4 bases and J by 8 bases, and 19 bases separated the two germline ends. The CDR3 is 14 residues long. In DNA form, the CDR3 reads TGCAGCGTTGTAATGCGGGGGCGGCCCGGTACGCAGTATTTT. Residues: CSVVMRGRPGTQYF.

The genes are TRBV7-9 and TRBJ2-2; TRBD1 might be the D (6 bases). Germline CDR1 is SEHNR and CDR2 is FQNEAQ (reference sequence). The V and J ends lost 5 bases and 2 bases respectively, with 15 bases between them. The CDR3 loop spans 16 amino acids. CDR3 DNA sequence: TGTGCCAGCAGCGATGGACAGCCACAAAACACCGGGGAGCTGTTTTTT. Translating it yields CASSDGQPQNTGELFF.

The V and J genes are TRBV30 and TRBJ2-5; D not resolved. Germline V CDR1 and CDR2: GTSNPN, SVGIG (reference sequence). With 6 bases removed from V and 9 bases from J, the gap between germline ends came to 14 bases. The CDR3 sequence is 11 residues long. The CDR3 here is CACRATWAQYF. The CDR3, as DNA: TGTGCCTGTCGAGCGACGTGGGCCCAGTACTTC.

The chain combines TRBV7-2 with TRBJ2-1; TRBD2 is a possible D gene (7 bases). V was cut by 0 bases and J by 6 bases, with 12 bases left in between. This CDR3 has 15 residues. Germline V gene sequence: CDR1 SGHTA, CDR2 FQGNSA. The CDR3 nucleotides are TGTGCCAGCAGCTTAGCGGGGGGGCCGAGCAATGAGCAGTTCTTC. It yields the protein CASSLAGGPSNEQFF.

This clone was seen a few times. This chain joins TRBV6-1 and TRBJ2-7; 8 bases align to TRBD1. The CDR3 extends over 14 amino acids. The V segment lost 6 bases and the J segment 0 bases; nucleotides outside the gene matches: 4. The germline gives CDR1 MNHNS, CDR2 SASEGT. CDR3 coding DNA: TGTGCCAGCAGCCGGACAGGGAGCTCCTACGAGCAGTACTTC. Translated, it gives CASSRTGSSYEQYF.

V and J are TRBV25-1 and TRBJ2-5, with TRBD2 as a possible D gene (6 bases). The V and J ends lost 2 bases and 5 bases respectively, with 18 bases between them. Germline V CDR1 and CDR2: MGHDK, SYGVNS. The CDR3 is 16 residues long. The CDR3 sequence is CASSERGGKILETQYF. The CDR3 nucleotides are TGTGCCAGCAGTGAACGAGGAGGGAAGATTTTGGAGACCCAGTACTTC.

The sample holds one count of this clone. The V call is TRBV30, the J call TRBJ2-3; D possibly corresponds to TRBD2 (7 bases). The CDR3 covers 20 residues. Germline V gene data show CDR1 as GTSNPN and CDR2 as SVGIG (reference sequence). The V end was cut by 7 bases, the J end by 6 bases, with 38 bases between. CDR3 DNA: TGTGCCTTTGGGGGGGGGCAGGGGAAAGTTAGACAGATACGAACTGATACGCAGTATTTT. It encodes CAFGGGQGKVRQIRTDTQYF. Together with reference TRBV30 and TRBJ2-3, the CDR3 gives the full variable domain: SQTIHQWPATLVQPVGSPLSLECTVEGTSNPNLYWYRQAAGRGLQLLFYSVGIGQISSEVPQNLSASRPQDRQFILSSKKLLLSDSGFYLCAFGGGQGKVRQIRTDTQYFGPGTRLTVL.

CDR3 sequence (DNA): TGTGCCAGCAGGTTCGCGGAGAACACTGAAGCTTTCTTT. This encodes CASRFAENTEAFF. The rearrangement joins TRBV27 to TRBJ1-1, with D unresolved. The V end lost 6 bases, the J end lost 1 base, and 9 bases lay between the germline ends. Per germline, CDR1 MNHEY and CDR2 SMNVEV (reference sequence). The CDR3 runs to 13 residues.

This chain's CDR3 is CASSHGMGTLHF. The CDR3 DNA follows: TGTGCCAGCAGCCACGGCATGGGCACCCTCCACTTT. The chain uses TRBV14 and TRBJ1-6; the D is unclear. This CDR3 has 12 amino acids. With 3 bases removed from V and 14 bases from J, the gap between germline ends came to 11 bases. Germline V gene data show CDR1 as SGHDN and CDR2 as FVKESK.

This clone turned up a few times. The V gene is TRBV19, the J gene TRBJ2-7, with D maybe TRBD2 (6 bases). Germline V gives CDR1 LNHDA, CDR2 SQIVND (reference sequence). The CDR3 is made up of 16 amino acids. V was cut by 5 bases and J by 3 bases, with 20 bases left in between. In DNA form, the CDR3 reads TGTGCCAGTAGTCGTGACGCGGGGACGGGCGGCTACGAGCAGTACTTC. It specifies CASSRDAGTGGYEQYF.

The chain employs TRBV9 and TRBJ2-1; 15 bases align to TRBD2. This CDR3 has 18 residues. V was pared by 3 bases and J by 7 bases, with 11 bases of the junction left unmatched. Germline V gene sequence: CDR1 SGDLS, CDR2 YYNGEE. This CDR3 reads CASSESGTSGGLMNEQFF. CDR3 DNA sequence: TGTGCCAGCAGCGAATCCGGGACTAGCGGGGGGCTTATGAATGAGCAGTTCTTC.

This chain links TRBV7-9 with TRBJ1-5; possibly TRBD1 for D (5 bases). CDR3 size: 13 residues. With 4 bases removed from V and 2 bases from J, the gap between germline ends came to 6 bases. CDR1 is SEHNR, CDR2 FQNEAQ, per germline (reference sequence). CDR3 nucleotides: TGTGCCAGCAGCTGGGGGGGCAATCAGCCCCAGCATTTT. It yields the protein CASSWGGNQPQHF.

The DNA of the CDR3 is TGCGCCAGCAGTACAAAAGGACAGGTGCCCAATCAGCCCCAGCATTTT. This translates into CASSTKGQVPNQPQHF. This chain joins TRBV23-1 and TRBJ1-5, with 7 bases fitting TRBD1. TRBV23-1 is known as an ORF, though its function is uncertain. There are 16 residues in the CDR3. J was trimmed by 3 bases and V by 5 bases; bases with no gene match: 10.

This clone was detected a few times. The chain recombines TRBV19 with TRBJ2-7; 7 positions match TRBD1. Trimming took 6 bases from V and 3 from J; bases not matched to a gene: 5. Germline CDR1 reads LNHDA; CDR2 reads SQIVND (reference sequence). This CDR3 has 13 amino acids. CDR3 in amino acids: CASRMRDSYEQYF. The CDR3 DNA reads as TGTGCCAGTAGGATGAGGGACAGCTACGAGCAGTACTTC.

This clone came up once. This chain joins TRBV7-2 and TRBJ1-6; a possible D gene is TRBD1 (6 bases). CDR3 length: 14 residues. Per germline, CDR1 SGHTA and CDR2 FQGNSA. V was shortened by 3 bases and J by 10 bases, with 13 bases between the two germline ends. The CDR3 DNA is TGTGCCAGCAGCTTTCCGGGACAAACCTCACCCCTCCACTTT. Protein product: CASSFPGQTSPLHF.

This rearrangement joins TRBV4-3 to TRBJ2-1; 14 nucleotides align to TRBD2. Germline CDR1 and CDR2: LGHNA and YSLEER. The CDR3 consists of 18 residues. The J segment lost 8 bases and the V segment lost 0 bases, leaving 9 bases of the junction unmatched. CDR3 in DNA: TGCGCCAGCAGCCAAGATATGACTAGCGGGGGGGCCCAGGATGAGCAGTTCTTC. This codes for CASSQDMTSGGAQDEQFF.

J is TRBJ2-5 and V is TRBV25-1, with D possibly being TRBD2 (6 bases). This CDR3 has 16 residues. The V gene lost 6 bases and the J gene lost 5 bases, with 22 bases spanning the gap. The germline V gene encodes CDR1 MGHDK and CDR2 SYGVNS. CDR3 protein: CASRRVGTSSKETQYF. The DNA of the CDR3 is TGTGCCAGCAGGAGGGTCGGGACTTCCTCTAAGGAGACCCAGTACTTC.

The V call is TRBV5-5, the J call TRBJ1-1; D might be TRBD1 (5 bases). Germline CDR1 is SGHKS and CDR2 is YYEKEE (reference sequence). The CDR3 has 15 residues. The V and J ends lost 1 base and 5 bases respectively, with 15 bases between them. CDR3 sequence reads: CASSLITAGGTEAFF. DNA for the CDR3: TGTGCCAGCAGCTTGATAACCGCCGGGGGGACTGAAGCTTTCTTT.

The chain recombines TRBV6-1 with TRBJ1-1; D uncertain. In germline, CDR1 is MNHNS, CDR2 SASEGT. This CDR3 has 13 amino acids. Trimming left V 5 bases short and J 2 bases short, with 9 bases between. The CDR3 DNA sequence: TGTGCCAGCAGTATCCAGATCAACACTGAAGCTTTCTTT. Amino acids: CASSIQINTEAFF.

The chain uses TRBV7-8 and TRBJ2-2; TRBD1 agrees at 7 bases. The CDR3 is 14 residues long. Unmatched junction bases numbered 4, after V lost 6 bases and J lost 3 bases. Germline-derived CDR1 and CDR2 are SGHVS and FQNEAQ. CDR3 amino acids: CASRSQGYTGELFF. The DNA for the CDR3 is TGTGCCAGCAGATCACAGGGGTACACCGGGGAGCTGTTTTTT.

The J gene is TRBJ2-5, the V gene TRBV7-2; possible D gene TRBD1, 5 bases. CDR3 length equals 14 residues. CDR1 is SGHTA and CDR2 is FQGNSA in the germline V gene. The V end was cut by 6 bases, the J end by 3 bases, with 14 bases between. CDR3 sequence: CASSSVIREETQYF. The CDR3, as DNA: TGTGCCAGCAGTTCCGTCATCAGGGAAGAGACCCAGTACTTC.

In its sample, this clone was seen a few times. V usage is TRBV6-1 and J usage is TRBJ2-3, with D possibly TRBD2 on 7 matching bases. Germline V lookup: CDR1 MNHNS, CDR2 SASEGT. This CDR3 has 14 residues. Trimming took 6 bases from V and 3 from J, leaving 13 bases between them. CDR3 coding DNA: TGTGCCAGCAGATCGGGGGGCCCGACAGATACGCAGTATTTT. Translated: CASRSGGPTDTQYF.

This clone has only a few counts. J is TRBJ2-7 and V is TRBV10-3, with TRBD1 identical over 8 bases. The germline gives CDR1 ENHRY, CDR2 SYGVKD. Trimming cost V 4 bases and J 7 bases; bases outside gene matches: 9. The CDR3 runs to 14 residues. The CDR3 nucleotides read TGTGCCATCAGTGGGGGGGACAGGCCCGGGGAGCAGTACTTC. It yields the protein CAISGGDRPGEQYF.

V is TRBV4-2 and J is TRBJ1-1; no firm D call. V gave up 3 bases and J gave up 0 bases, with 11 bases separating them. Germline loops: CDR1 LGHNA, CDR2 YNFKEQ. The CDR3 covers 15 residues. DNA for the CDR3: TGTGCCAGCAGCCAGCCCGCCAGGATGAACACTGAAGCTTTCTTT. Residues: CASSQPARMNTEAFF.

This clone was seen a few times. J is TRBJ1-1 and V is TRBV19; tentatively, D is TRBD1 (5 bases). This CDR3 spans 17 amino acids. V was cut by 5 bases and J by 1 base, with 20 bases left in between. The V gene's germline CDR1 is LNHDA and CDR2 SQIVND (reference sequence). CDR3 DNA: TGTGCCAGTAGTGGCGGCGGCAGGGTAAGTTGGAACACTGAAGCTTTCTTT. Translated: CASSGGGRVSWNTEAFF.

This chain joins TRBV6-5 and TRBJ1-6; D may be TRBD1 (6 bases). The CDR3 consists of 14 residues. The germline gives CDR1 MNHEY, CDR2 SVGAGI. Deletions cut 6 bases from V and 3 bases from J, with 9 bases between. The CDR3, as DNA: TGTGCCAGCAGGTCGGACAGCTATAATTCACCCCTCCACTTT. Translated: CASRSDSYNSPLHF.

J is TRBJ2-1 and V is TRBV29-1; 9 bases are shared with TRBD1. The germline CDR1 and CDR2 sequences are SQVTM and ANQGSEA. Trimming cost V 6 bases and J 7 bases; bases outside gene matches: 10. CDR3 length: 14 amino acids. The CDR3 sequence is CSVITGGYRNEQFF. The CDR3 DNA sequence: TGCAGCGTCATTACAGGGGGCTATAGGAATGAGCAGTTCTTC.